One sample yielded the 8 T cell receptor beta chains listed below, sequenced in a study of PD-1 blockade in classical Hodgkin lymphoma. As for time point: newly diagnosed, previously untreated cHL patient sample. This table comes from immunoSEQ multiplex PCR, and its TCRdb copy is limited to in-frame clones, with some not included. Of roughly 77,000 clones in the sample, roughly 93% were seen once. The sequenced sample was peripheral blood mononuclear cells (PBMCs). Receptors originate from a human donor with classical Hodgkin lymphoma.

The chain recombines TRBV7-9 with TRBJ2-7; D is unclear. The CDR3 runs 13 residues. With 5 bases removed from V and 7 bases from J, the gap between germline ends came to 15 bases. CDR1 is SEHNR, CDR2 FQNEAQ, per germline (reference sequence). CDR3 bases: TGTGCCAGCAGCCGAGGCCAAACCGAGGAGCAGTACTTC. Encoded protein: CASSRGQTEEQYF.

This chain joins TRBV6-1 and TRBJ2-1; 10 nucleotides match TRBD1. The junction had 4 bases not matched to a gene; V was cut back by 8 bases and J by 6 bases. The germline V gene has CDR1 MNHNS and CDR2 SASEGT. The CDR3 runs to 13 residues. The CDR3 is CASGTGASNEQFF. The CDR3 DNA reads TGTGCCAGCGGGACAGGGGCTTCCAATGAGCAGTTCTTC.

This clone was observed once. The chain combines TRBV28 with TRBJ2-5; TRBD2 aligns across 12 bases. The J segment lost 4 bases and the V segment lost 5 bases, leaving 11 bases of the junction unmatched. In germline, CDR1 is MDHEN, CDR2 SYDVKM. This CDR3 region has 17 residues. The chain's CDR3 is CASSPPLGGLAGETQYF. The CDR3 DNA sequence: TGTGCCAGCAGTCCCCCCCTCGGGGGACTAGCGGGAGAGACCCAGTACTTC.

The chain links TRBV6-5 to TRBJ2-7; D gene unclear. Germline V CDR1 and CDR2: MNHEY, SVGAGI. This CDR3 region has 14 residues. Trimming shortened V by 0 bases and J by 0 bases, and 6 bases separated the two germline ends. CDR3 bases: TGTGCCAGCAGTTACTCGACGAGCTCCTACGAGCAGTACTTC. It is translated as CASSYSTSSYEQYF.

This clone was seen once. J is TRBJ1-4 and V is TRBV29-1; a weak D match, TRBD1 (6 bases). This CDR3 region has 13 residues. From germline, CDR1 is SQVTM and CDR2 ANQGSEA. The V end lost 6 bases, the J end lost 5 bases, and 13 bases lay between the germline ends. The CDR3 loop reads CSVAGQFNEKLFF. The CDR3 DNA follows: TGCAGCGTAGCTGGACAGTTCAATGAAAAACTGTTTTTT.

This clone occurred once. The junction does not match germline at one end; this may be a read error. The chain joins TRBV15 to TRBJ2-5; 8 positions match TRBD1. CDR1 is LNHNV, CDR2 YYDKDF, per germline (reference sequence). The CDR3 extends over 14 amino acids. The CDR3 region is CATSSMRQGSQYNF. The CDR3 region has the DNA TGTGCCACCAGCAGTATGCGACAGGGGTCCCAGTATAACTTC.

V is TRBV6-5 and J is TRBJ2-3; TRBD2 might be the D (8 bases). Germline loops: CDR1 MNHEY, CDR2 SVGAGI. V gave up 7 bases and J gave up 1 base, with 15 bases separating them. The CDR3 is 15 residues long. The CDR3 loop is CASKRGRGGTDTQYF. The DNA of the CDR3 is TGTGCCAGCAAGAGGGGGCGGGGGGGCACAGATACGCAGTATTTT.

V usage is TRBV6-5 and J usage is TRBJ2-7; weak D call: TRBD2 (5 bases). Germline V lookup: CDR1 MNHEY, CDR2 SVGAGI. This CDR3 spans 13 amino acids. Trimming took 4 bases from V and 3 from J, leaving 10 bases between them. The CDR3 loop reads CASSSRTGYEQYF. CDR3 coding DNA: TGTGCCAGCAGTTCTCGGACTGGCTACGAGCAGTACTTC.